These 13 T cell receptor beta chains were all obtained from the same sample, sequenced in a study of Graves' ophthalmopathy and Graves' hyperthyroidism. Amplification from RNA transcripts yielded the TCR beta CDR3 regions. RT-PCR in the first round used HTBI primers; a second-round multiplex PCR followed. TCRdb used MiXCR to reprocess the multiplex PCR reads, holding one entry per CDR3 protein. The sample comprises 150,000 to 200,000 distinct CDR3 sequences, 30% to 45% of which are singletons, and around 9.3% rests with the top ten. Sequenced material: peripheral blood. The receptors here all came from a man aged 25-45 years with Graves' ophthalmopathy.

The gene calls are TRBV12-3 or TRBV12-4 and TRBJ2-7, with TRBD2 matching 12 bases. Trimming took 4 bases from V and 3 from J; bases not matched to a gene: 4. The CDR3 is 15 residues long. The CDR3 coding sequence is TGTGCCAGCAGTTATCGACTAGCGGGGGACTACGAGCAGTACTTC. This gives the protein CASSYRLAGDYEQYF.

In this sample, this clonotype turned up many times. The junction and the germline gene differ at one end; a read error may be behind it. The chain uses TRBV12-3 or TRBV12-4 and TRBJ2-7; 9 nucleotides align to TRBD2. This CDR3 is built from 15 residues. The CDR3 bases are TGTGCCAGCAGTTGGGCTAGCGGGACGGACTACGGGCAGTACTTC. This codes for CASSWASGTDYGQYF.

In its sample, this clonotype was seen many times. The chain joins TRBV6-5 to TRBJ1-1; possible D gene TRBD1, 5 bases. Germline CDR1 reads MNHEY; CDR2 reads SVGAGI. The CDR3 covers 16 residues. Trimming shortened V by 0 bases and J by 6 bases, and 17 bases separated the two germline ends. The CDR3 region is CASSYSSRGVGAEAFF. The CDR3 DNA is TGTGCCAGCAGTTACTCTTCGAGGGGAGTAGGGGCTGAAGCTTTCTTT.

This clonotype was seen ten or more times. The chain recombines TRBV5-5 with TRBJ1-6; TRBD1 agrees at 8 bases. The V gene end was trimmed by 0 bases and the J gene end by 7 bases; junction bases not matched to a gene: 9. CDR1 is SGHKS and CDR2 is YYEKEE in the germline V gene (reference sequence). The CDR3 length is 17 residues. The CDR3 DNA reads as TGTGCCAGCAGCTTGGGTCAGGGGGCAGGCTACAATTCACCCCTCCACTTT. It encodes CASSLGQGAGYNSPLHF.

This clonotype has ten or more counts. A much larger clone sits a single nucleotide away, making a read error possible. The V call is TRBV6-2 or TRBV6-3, the J call TRBJ2-6; no clear D. CDR1 and CDR2 (germline): MNHEY, SVGEGT. This CDR3 has 15 amino acids. The V gene lost 0 bases and the J gene lost 0 bases, with 3 bases spanning the gap. CDR3 residues: CASSYSTSGANVLTF. The CDR3 DNA reads as TGTGCCAGCAGTTACTCAACCTCTGGGGCCAACGTCCTGACTTTC.

There are many counts of this clonotype. The chain combines TRBV5-1 with TRBJ2-7; 11 positions agree with TRBD2. Germline values: CDR1 SGHRS, CDR2 YFSETQ. This CDR3 comprises 17 residues. Trimming cost V 1 base and J 0 bases; bases outside gene matches: 6. CDR3 coding DNA: TGCGCCAGCAGCTTGAGTAGCGGGAGGGCGTCCTCCTACGAGCAGTACTTC. Its protein is CASSLSSGRASSYEQYF.

Many counts were recorded for this clonotype. The chain uses TRBV4-3 and TRBJ1-1; TRBD1 matches at 8 bases. Per the germline V gene, CDR1 is LGHNA and CDR2 is YSLEER. The CDR3 is made up of 15 amino acids. J gave up 3 bases and V 0 bases, and 3 bases lay outside the gene matches. CDR3 loop: CASSQETGAYTEAFF. The CDR3 bases are TGCGCCAGCAGCCAAGAGACAGGGGCTTACACTGAAGCTTTCTTT.

The V call is TRBV2, the J call TRBJ2-5; D call uncertain. This CDR3 contains 16 residues. Germline V gives CDR1 SNHLY, CDR2 FYNNEI. V was trimmed by 2 bases and J by 2 bases, leaving 15 bases between them. CDR3 sequence (DNA): TGTGCCAGCAGTGAAATCGGGCTTCCACCTCAAGAGACCCAGTACTTC. Amino acids: CASSEIGLPPQETQYF.

This chain uses TRBV6-5 with TRBJ1-3, with D hard to call. Germline V gene sequence: CDR1 MNHEY, CDR2 SVGAGI. The germline V and J ends were trimmed by 0 bases and 0 bases, with 9 bases remaining between them. This CDR3 is built from 16 residues. The CDR3 protein is CASSYSTSISGNTIYF. The CDR3 region has the DNA TGTGCCAGCAGTTACTCGACGTCGATCTCTGGAAACACCATATATTTT.

With respect to this clonotype: One end of the junction is discordant with germline, which a read error may explain. The rearrangement links TRBV2 to TRBJ2-5, with 7 bases matching TRBD2. Looked up from germline, CDR1 is SNHLY and CDR2 is FYNNEI. The CDR3 loop spans 14 amino acids. CDR3: CASKRDPSQETPYF. CDR3 bases: TGTGCCAGCAAGCGGGACCCCTCACAAGAGACCCCGTACTTC.

In its sample, this clonotype was seen many times. CDR3: CASSQTSGELFF. The CDR3 region has the DNA TGTGCCAGCTCACAAACAAGCGGGGAGCTGTTTTTT. This chain connects TRBV18 to TRBJ2-2, with D hard to call. V was cut by 4 bases and J by 7 bases, with 7 bases left in between. Germline V gives CDR1 KGHSH, CDR2 LQKENI. The CDR3 totals 12 residues.

This clonotype has a count of ten or more. This chain links TRBV7-2 with TRBJ2-7; unclear D gene. The germline V gene has CDR1 SGHTA and CDR2 FQGNSA. This CDR3 contains 14 residues. V dropped 5 bases and J dropped 3 bases, with 14 bases sitting between them. The CDR3 sequence: CASSPWGADYEQYF. CDR3 DNA: TGTGCCAGCAGCCCCTGGGGTGCCGACTACGAGCAGTACTTC.

This clonotype showed up many times. The chain combines TRBV7-9 with TRBJ2-5, with 7 bases that match TRBD2. The CDR3 spans 13 residues. After removal of 5 bases from V and 4 bases from J, the junction contained 4 bases not matched to a gene. Germline CDR1 reads SEHNR; CDR2 reads FQNEAQ (reference sequence). The CDR3 reads CASSETSRETQYF. In DNA form, the CDR3 reads TGTGCCAGCAGCGAGACTAGCCGAGAGACCCAGTACTTC.